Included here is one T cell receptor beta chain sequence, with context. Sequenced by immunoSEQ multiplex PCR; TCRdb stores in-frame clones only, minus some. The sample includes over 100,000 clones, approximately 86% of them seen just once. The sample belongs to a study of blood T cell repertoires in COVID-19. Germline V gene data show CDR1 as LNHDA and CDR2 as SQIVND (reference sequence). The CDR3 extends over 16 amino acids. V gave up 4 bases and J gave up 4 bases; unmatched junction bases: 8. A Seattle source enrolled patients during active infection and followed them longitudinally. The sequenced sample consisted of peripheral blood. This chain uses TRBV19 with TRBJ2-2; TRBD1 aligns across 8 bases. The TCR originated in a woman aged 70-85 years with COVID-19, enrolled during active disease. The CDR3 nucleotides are TGTGCCAGTAGTACCGTAGTTGGGACAGGCACCGGGGAGCTGTTTTTT. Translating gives CASSTVVGTGTGELFF.